The clone carrying this T cell receptor beta chain was counted only a few times. Its antigen is undetermined. As for time point: persistent/refractory GD, antithyroid drugs over 5 years with positive TRAb. PBMC RNA was the source of the TCR library. Graves' disease diagnosis was established per American Thyroid Association guidelines. This sample is part of a study of regulatory T cells in long-lasting Graves disease. Study context: Graves' disease counted as persistent after over 5 years of antithyroid drugs with positive TSH receptor antibodies.

Libraries of TCR beta came from iRepertoire HTBI primers plus Arm-PCR of CDR3 regions. Via MiXCR, TCRdb re-called the multiplex PCR reads, giving one row per CDR3 protein. Among 350,000 to 500,000 distinct CDR3 sequences listed, roughly 23% were seen once. Study results and limitations: Compared with new cases, persistent Graves' patients showed reduced TCR diversity. Owing to a sample size that was small, accuracy may have been reduced.

The sequencing used peripheral blood mononuclear cells (PBMCs), collected when the disease was refractory, from a patient treated with antithyroid drugs. This sequence was found in a female donor with Graves disease.

The CDR3 is CASSIGRAGVLDAGANVLTF. CDR3 DNA: TGTGCCAGCAGCATCGGACGGGCAGGGGTACTAGACGCTGGGGCCAACGTCCTGACTTTC. The chain links TRBV5-6 to TRBJ2-6; a weak D match, TRBD1 (6 bases). Germline CDR1 and CDR2: SGHDT and YYEEEE. The CDR3 length is 20 residues. V lost 4 bases, J lost 2 bases, and 25 bases lay in between.